The T cell receptor (beta chain) under discussion was sequenced for a study of blood T cell repertoires in COVID-19. At the level of the study: Nucleic acid was either cDNA or gDNA, and it came from T cells, B-cell-depleted T cells, or PBMCs.

This CDR3 comprises 13 residues. V lost 8 bases, J lost 1 base, and 12 bases lay in between. Germline CDR1 is LGHDT and CDR2 is YNNKEL (reference sequence). The data were produced by immunoSEQ multiplex PCR, yet TCRdb's version contains in-frame clones alone and is incomplete. Here the sample spans around 140,000 clones, around nine tenths being singletons. The chain employs TRBV3-1 (or the pseudogene TRBV3-2) and TRBJ2-7, with TRBD2 as a possible D gene (7 bases). This sequence was found in a man in his sixties or seventies with active COVID-19. The sequenced sample was peripheral blood. CDR3 amino acids: CASRGDISYEQYF. CDR3 coding DNA: TGTGCCAGCCGGGGGGACATTTCCTACGAGCAGTACTTC.